The following is a TCR beta chain sequence with its context. Its cognate antigen has yet to be identified. No base quality values were provided; no much bigger clone lies one nucleotide off. Samples from volunteer blood donors who had recovered from COVID-19 were contributed by a second Seattle source. The collaborating institutions used their own protocols to collect whole blood in K2EDTA tubes. For TCRbeta analysis, collaborator samples were shipped as frozen whole blood, as isolated PBMCs, or as DNA extracted from either sample type. The immunoSEQ Assay, a bias-controlled multiplex PCR, was used to amplify TCRbeta CDR3 regions from genomic DNA. From the authors' description of their analysis: Within the assay, amplification of reference gene primers was used to estimate how many nucleated cells each sample contained. To quantify the absolute abundance of each unique TCRbeta CDR3 rearrangement, sequence reads were collapsed and filtered. For each sample, productive Simpson clonality was calculated by taking the square root of Simpson's diversity index across productive rearrangements. In its TCRdb copy, this immuneACCESS table keeps in-frame sequences only and misses some clones. Where compared with another copy, unresolved V genes explain less than half of these, and the others have no known cause. That table gives V, J and clone size, and the DNA gave D and trimming. Recorded for this sample are approximately 350,000 clones; roughly 89% of them occurred a single time. In total, the top ten clones hold roughly 3.3% of the sample.

The data originate from a study of blood T cell repertoires in COVID-19 (dated by TCRdb to about 2020). Background for the entire study: Samples from collaborators originated in the United States, Italy and Spain and spanned both the acute and convalescent phases of COVID-19. The sample metadata nearly always contained a de-identified subject ID, COVID-19 status, age in years and sex. Where HLA class I and class II types were available, the types were taken from metadata supplied by the sample provider, not from assay-based typing. The samples were drawn from two sources: the first 160 participants of the ongoing ImmuneRACE study, and fewer than 1,500 subjects contributed by 6 global collaborators. Deeply sampled blood TCRbeta repertoires from subjects exposed to, actively infected with, or recovered from COVID-19 were included in the dataset. The prospective study material was composed of cDNA or gDNA derived from T cells, B-cell-depleted T cells, or PBMCs. The repertoires were released in a freely available public database intended as a resource for research on the immune response to SARS-CoV-2.

Summary of the overall study and its limitations: The quantity of clinical and demographic metadata differed by source and by participant and was supplied without curation.

The sample consisted of peripheral blood. The source of this sequence is a woman aged 18 to 35 who had recovered from COVID-19.

The DNA sequence reads TGTGCCAGCACCGGACTAGAGGCTCCGCAGTTCTTC. Its protein reads: CASTGLEAPQFF. This chain joins TRBV3-1 (or the pseudogene TRBV3-2) to TRBJ2-1; TRBD2 lines up with 7 middle nucleotides. The CDR3 measures 12 amino acids from cysteine to phenylalanine. Just the 36-base CDR3 DNA is kept, in frame starting at base 1. Relative to germline, V is missing 7 bases and J is missing 12 bases, with 9 bases of the junction outside any gene match. From the germline V gene (reference sequence), CDR1 is LGHDT and CDR2 is YNNKEL.